Described below is a single T cell receptor (beta chain) sequence and its context. Its antigen is unidentified. Trimming took 1 base from V and 0 from J, leaving 13 bases between them. CDR3 size: 16 residues. Germline assignment: CDR1 LNHDA and CDR2 SQIVND (reference sequence). The method was immunoSEQ multiplex PCR; TCRdb's version includes in-frame clones alone and lacks a portion of them. This table holds around 19,000 clones, over 75% found once. This record comes from a study of T cells in tuberculosis. On the study more broadly: In South Africa, adults with active tuberculosis were compared with IGRA-negative and latently infected IGRA-positive adolescents.

Findings of the study overall: GEM motif frequencies gave about 70% accuracy; the GMM repertoire gave roughly 87%. The TCR-beta difference was not significant; alpha differences partly reflected length.

Each clinical donor contributed on average around 92,000 T cells from unsorted cryopreserved PBMC. Sequencing used PBMCs. The V gene is TRBV19, the J gene TRBJ2-7; weak D call: TRBD1 (6 bases). The sequence was obtained from a donor between 10 and 35 years old with latent tuberculosis or without tuberculosis infection. CDR3 nucleotides: TGTGCCAGTAGTATAGGTGGGACACTCGCCTCCTACGAGCAGTACTTC. Protein sequence: CASSIGGTLASYEQYF.